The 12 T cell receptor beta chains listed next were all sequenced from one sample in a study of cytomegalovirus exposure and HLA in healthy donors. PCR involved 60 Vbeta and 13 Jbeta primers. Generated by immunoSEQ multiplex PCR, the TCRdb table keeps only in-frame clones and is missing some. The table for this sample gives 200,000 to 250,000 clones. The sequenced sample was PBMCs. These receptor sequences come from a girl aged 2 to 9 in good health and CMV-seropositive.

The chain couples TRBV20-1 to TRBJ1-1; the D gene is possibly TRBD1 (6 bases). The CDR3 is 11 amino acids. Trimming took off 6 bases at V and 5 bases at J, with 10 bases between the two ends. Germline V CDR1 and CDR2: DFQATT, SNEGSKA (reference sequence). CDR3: CSARGGTEAFF. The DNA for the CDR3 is TGCAGTGCGAGGGGGGGAACTGAAGCTTTCTTT.

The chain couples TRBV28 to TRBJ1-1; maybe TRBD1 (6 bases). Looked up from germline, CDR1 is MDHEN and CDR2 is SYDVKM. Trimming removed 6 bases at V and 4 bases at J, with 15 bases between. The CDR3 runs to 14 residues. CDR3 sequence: CASRAGARFTEAFF. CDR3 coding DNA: TGTGCCAGCAGAGCAGGGGCGAGATTCACTGAAGCTTTCTTT.

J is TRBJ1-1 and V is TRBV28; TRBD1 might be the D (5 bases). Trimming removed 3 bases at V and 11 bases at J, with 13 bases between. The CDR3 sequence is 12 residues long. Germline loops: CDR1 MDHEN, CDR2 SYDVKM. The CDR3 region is CASSLALGGAFF. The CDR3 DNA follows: TGTGCCAGCAGTTTGGCCTTGGGGGGGGCTTTCTTT.

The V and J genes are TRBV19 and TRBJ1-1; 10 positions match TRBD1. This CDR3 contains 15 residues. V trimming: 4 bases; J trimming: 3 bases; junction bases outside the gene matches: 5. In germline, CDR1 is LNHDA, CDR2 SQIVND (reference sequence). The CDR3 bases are TGTGCCAGTAGTAGCAGGGACAGGGGATACACTGAAGCTTTCTTT. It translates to CASSSRDRGYTEAFF.

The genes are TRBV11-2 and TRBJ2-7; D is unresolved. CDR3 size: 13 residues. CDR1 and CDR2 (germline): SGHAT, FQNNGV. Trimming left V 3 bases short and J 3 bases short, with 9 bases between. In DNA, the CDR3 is TGTGCCAGCAGCTTTGAACAGTTCTACGAGCAGTACTTC. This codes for CASSFEQFYEQYF.

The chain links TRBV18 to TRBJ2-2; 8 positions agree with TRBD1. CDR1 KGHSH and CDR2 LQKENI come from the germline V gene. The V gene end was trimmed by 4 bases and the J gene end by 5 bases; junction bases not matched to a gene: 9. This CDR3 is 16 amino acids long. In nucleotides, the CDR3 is TGTGCCAGCTCACGGGACAGGTTGGCGAGTACCGGGGAGCTGTTTTTT. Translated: CASSRDRLASTGELFF.

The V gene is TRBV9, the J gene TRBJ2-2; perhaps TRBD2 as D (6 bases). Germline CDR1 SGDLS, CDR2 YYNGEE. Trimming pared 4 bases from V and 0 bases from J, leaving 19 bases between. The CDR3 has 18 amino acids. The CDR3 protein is CASSPRGNNPTNTGELFF. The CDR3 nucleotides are TGTGCCAGCAGCCCACGGGGGAATAATCCGACGAACACCGGGGAGCTGTTTTTT. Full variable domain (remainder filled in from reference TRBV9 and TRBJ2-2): DSGVTQTPKHLITATGQRVTLRCSPRSGDLSVYWYQQSLDQGLQFLIQYYNGEERAKGNILERFSAQQFPDLHSELNLSSLELGDSALYFCASSPRGNNPTNTGELFFGEGSRLTVL.

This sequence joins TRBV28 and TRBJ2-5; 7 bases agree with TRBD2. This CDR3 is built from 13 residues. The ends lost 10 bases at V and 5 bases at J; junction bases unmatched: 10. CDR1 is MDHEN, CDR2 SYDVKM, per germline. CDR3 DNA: TGTGCCATCTCAACGGGGGGTACGGAGACCCAGTACTTC. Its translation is CAISTGGTETQYF.

This CDR3 reads CASSLERGYGYTF. Written as DNA, the CDR3 is TGTGCCAGCAGCTTAGAACGGGGCTATGGCTACACCTTC. The chain carries TRBV7-8 and TRBJ1-2; D gene unclear. Germline assignment: CDR1 SGHVS and CDR2 FQNEAQ. The CDR3 contains 13 residues. Trimming took 1 base from V and 4 from J, leaving 7 bases between them.

The CDR3 region has the DNA TGTGCCAGCAGCTTAGAGTGGGGCAGCTCCTACGAGCAGTACTTC. Residues: CASSLEWGSSYEQYF. This chain connects TRBV7-2 to TRBJ2-7, with a weak D call TRBD1 (5 bases). Trimming shortened V by 1 base and J by 0 bases, and 10 bases separated the two germline ends. Germline V lookup: CDR1 SGHTA, CDR2 FQGNSA. This CDR3 is built from 15 residues.

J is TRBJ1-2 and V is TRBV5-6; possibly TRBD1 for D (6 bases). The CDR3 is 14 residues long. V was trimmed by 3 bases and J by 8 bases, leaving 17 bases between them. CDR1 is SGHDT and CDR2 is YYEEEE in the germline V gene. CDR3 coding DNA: TGTGCCAGCAGCTCAACGGGCCTGGGGGCCGGCTACACCTTC. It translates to CASSSTGLGAGYTF.

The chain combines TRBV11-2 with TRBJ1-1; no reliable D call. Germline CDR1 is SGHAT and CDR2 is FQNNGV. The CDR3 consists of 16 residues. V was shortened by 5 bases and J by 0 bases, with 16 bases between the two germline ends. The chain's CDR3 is CASSPKRGKVNTEAFF. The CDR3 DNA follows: TGTGCCAGCAGCCCCAAGCGGGGTAAGGTGAACACTGAAGCTTTCTTT.